This T cell receptor beta chain emerged from a study of lymphopenia after photon versus proton radiotherapy. As concerns this clone: Its antigen is not known.

Method: immunoSEQ multiplex PCR; TCRdb's copy keeps in-frame clones and lacks some. The sample includes approximately 65,000 clones, about nine tenths of them seen just once. CDR1 and CDR2 from the germline V gene are SGHTA and FQGNSA. The CDR3 loop spans 16 amino acids. V lost 1 base to trimming and J lost 0 bases, with 13 bases between them. Findings of the study overall: Relative stability marked proton patients; photon patients lost diversity and naive cells. Post-nadir diversity loss with photons came from oligoclonal expansion, particularly CD8+ Temra cells.

The starting material was peripheral blood, obtained from a patient treated with proton-based radiotherapy. This receptor was obtained from a man aged 80 or over with esophageal cancer. The chain has TRBV7-2 and TRBJ2-7, with D tentatively TRBD1 (5 bases). As DNA, the CDR3 is TGTGCCAGCAGCTTAGTGTCAGGGCGAAGCTCCTACGAGCAGTACTTC. Protein sequence: CASSLVSGRSSYEQYF.